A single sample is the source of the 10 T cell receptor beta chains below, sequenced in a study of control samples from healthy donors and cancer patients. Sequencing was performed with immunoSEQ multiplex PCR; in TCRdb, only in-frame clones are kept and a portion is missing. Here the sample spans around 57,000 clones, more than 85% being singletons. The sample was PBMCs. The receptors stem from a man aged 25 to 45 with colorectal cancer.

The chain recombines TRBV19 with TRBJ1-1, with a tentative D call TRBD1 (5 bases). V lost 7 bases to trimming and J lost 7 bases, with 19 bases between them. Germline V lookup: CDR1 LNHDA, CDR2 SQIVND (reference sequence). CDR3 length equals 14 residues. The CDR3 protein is CASIRPGTGNEAFF. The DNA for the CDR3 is TGTGCCAGTATCAGGCCCGGGACCGGCAATGAAGCTTTCTTT.

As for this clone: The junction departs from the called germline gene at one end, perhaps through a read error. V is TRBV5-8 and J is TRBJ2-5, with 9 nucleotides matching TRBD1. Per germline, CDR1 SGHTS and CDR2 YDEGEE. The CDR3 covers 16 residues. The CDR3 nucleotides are TGTGCCAGCAGTTTGGGGACAGGGCCGTACCAAGAGACCCAGTACTTC. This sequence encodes CASSLGTGPYQETQYF.

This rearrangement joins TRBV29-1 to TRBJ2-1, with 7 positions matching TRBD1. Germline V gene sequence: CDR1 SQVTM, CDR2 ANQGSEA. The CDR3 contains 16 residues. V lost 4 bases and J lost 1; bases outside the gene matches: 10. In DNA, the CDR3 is TGCAGCGTTGTCCTCATGACAGGGTCGTCCTACAATGAGCAGTTCTTC. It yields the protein CSVVLMTGSSYNEQFF.

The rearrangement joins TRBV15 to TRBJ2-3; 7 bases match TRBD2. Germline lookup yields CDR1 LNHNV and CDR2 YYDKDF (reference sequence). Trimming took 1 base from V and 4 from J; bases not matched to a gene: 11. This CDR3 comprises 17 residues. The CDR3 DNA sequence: TGTGCCACCAGCAGAGTCTCGAGCGGGGTTCGGGCAGATACGCAGTATTTT. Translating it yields CATSRVSSGVRADTQYF. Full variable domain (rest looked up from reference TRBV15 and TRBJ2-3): DAMVIQNPRYQVTQFGKPVTLSCSQTLNHNVMYWYQQKSSQAPKLLFHYYDKDFNNEADTPDNFQSRRPNTSFCFLDIRSPGLGDTAMYLCATSRVSSGVRADTQYFGPGTRLTVL.

The CDR3 DNA reads TGCGCCAGCAGCCCCAGGCACCCGAACACTGAAGCTTTCTTT. Translating it yields CASSPRHPNTEAFF. The rearrangement joins TRBV5-1 to TRBJ1-1, with unresolved D. This CDR3 region has 14 residues. Trimming removed 4 bases at V and 1 base at J, with 11 bases between. Germline CDR1 SGHRS, CDR2 YFSETQ.

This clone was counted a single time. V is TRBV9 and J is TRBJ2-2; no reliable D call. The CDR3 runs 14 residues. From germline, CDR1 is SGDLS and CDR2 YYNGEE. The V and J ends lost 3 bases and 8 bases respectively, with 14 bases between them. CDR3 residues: CASSGNTLLGELFF. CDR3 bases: TGTGCCAGCAGCGGAAATACCCTTTTGGGGGAGCTGTTTTTT.

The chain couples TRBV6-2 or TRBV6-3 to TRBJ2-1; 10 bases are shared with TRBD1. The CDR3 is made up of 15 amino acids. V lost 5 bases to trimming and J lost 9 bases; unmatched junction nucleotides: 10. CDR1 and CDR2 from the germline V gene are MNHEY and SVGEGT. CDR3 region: CASSRGTGVGVEQFF. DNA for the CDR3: TGTGCCAGCAGTAGAGGGACAGGGGTCGGCGTTGAGCAGTTCTTC.

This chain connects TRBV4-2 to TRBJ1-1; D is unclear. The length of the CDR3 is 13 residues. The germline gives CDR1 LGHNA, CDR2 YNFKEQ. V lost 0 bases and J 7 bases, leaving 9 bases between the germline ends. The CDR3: CASSQDTADEAFF. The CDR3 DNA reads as TGTGCCAGCAGCCAAGATACTGCCGATGAAGCTTTCTTT.

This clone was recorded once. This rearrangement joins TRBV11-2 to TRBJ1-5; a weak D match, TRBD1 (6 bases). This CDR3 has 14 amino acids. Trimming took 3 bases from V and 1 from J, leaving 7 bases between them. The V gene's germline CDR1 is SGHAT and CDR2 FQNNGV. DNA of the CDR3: TGTGCCAGCAGCTTCGGACAGAGCAATCAGCCCCAGCATTTT. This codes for CASSFGQSNQPQHF.

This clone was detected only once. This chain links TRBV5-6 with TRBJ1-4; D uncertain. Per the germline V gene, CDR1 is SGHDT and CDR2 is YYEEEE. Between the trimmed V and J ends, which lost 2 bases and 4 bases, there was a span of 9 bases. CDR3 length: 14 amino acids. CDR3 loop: CASSFEGLNEKLFF. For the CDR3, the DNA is TGTGCCAGCAGCTTTGAGGGTCTTAATGAAAAACTGTTTTTT.